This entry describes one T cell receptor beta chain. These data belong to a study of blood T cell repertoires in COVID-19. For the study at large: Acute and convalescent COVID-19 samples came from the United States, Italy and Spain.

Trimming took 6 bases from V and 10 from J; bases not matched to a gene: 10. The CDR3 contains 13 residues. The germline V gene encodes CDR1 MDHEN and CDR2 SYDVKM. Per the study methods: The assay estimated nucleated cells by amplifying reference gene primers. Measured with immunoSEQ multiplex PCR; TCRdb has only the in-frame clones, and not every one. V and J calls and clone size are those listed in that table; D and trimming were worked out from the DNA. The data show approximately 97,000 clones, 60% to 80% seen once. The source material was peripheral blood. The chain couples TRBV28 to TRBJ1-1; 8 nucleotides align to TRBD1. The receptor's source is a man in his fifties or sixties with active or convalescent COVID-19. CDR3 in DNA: TGTGCCAGCAGCCTTAACAGGGGGGTTAGAGCTTTCTTT. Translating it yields CASSLNRGVRAFF.